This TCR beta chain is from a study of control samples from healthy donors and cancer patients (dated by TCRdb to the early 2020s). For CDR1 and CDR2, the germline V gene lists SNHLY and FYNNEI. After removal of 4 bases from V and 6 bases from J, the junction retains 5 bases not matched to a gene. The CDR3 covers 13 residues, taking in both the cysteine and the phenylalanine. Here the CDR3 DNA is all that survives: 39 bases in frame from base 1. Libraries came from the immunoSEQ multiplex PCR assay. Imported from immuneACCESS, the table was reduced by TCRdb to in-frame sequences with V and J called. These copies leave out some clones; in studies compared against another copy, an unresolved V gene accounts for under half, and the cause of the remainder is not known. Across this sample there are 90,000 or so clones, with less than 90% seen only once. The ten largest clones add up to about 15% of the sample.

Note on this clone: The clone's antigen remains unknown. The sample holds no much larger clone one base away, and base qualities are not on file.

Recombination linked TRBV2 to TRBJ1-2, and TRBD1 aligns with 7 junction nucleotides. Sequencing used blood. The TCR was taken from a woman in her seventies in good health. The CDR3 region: CASSVVRGHGYTF. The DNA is TGTGCCAGCAGTGTGGTTAGGGGGCATGGCTACACCTTC.